This T cell receptor beta chain was retrieved from a study of blood T cells in healthy people across ages. Study-level findings and limits: The CMV status of each donor remained undetermined, and this could have confounded shifts in expanded clonotypes. With naive T cell percentage, TCR beta diversity showed a strong correlation. From one million sequenced T cells, diversity estimates were lower bounds.

With 5 bases removed from V and 4 bases from J, the gap between germline ends came to 21 bases. This CDR3 comprises 16 residues. Per the germline V gene, CDR1 is SGHTA and CDR2 is FQGNSA. The use of a sample-barcoded 5' primer and a J-beta primer mix characterized a second PCR of about 7 to 12 cycles. TCRdb processed the 5' RACE reads anew with MiXCR; each CDR3 protein has one entry. The table includes fewer than 900,000 distinct CDR3 sequences, about 52% detected once. Concerning this clonotype: What it recognizes is unknown.

The V and J genes are TRBV7-2 and TRBJ2-7, with a possible D match to TRBD2 (6 bases). The clonotype was recovered from a woman in her sixties in good health. The sample taken for sequencing was blood. CDR3 sequence (DNA): TGTGCCAGCAGCCCAACCTCCCTGGGACTGAAGTACGAGCAGTACTTC. The encoded protein is CASSPTSLGLKYEQYF.